This T cell receptor (beta chain) was captured by sequencing in a study of a mutant IDH1 vaccine in newly diagnosed glioma. Across the study: Mean patient age was approximately 40 years; approximately 62% were male and approximately 40% female. It was radiotherapy, temozolomide, or both that patients received previously, with most receiving both. At week 47 came visit V13, while visit V12 had come at week 35.

Study findings and constraints: Altogether, about 95% of patients exhibited vaccine-induced immune responses.

Assay: immunoSEQ multiplex PCR; the TCRdb copy retains only in-frame clones and omits some. This table holds 70,000 or so clones, approximately 86% found once. V shed 2 bases, J shed 5 bases, and the junction held 6 bases outside the gene matches. The CDR3 runs 15 residues. In germline, CDR1 is KGHSH, CDR2 LQKENI. As regards this clone: Antigen: not known.

Time point reported: week 35, safety follow-up. Each dose of the vaccine consisted of 300 ug of mutant IDH1 20-mer peptide, with topical imiquimod. The sequencing here drew on PBMCs, taken from a glioma patient whose treatment included an IDH1 peptide vaccine. The rearrangement joins TRBV18 to TRBJ2-4; TRBD2 aligns across 7 bases. This clonotype originated in a man under 40 with glioma. The CDR3 is CASSPGGGIENIQYF. In nucleotides, the CDR3 is TGTGCCAGCTCACCAGGGGGGGGAATCGAAAACATTCAGTACTTC.